The 21 T cell receptor beta chains below all came from one sample that was sequenced in a study of T-cell memory formation after mild COVID-19. TCRdb re-called the 5' RACE reads through MiXCR, storing one row per CDR3 protein. Counted here are roughly 50,000 distinct CDR3 sequences, 10% to 15% occurring once; the ten biggest clones make up about 25%. Sequencing input: PBMCs or a T cell subset sorted from them (not recorded which). The receptor source for this set is a young man who had mild COVID-19 (a few samples of this study predate the infection). Cell type and time point are not known.

V gene TRBV11-2 combines with J gene TRBJ2-1; TRBD1 aligns across 9 bases. This CDR3 has 15 residues. Germline lookup yields CDR1 SGHAT and CDR2 FQNNGV. J lost 2 bases, V lost 5 bases, and 4 bases had no gene match. The CDR3 coding sequence is TGTGCCAGCAGCCCCCGGACAGGGGCCTACAATGAGCAGTTCTTC. Translated, it gives CASSPRTGAYNEQFF.

This clonotype turned up a few times. The DNA for the CDR3 is TGTGCCACAGCCTCAGCAGGGGCCGACTATGGCTACACCTTC. This codes for CATASAGADYGYTF. The chain recombines TRBV24-1 with TRBJ1-2; a possible D gene is TRBD1 (6 bases). V shed 10 bases and J shed 3 bases, with 17 bases lying between them. Germline assignment: CDR1 KGHDR and CDR2 SFDVKD. CDR3 length: 14 amino acids.

This clonotype has only a few counts. V gene TRBV6-6 combines with J gene TRBJ2-5; tentatively, D is TRBD1 (5 bases). The CDR3 is made up of 16 amino acids. Germline CDR1 and CDR2: MNHNY and SVGAGI (reference sequence). Trimming took off 3 bases at V and 5 bases at J, with 19 bases between the two ends. In nucleotides, the CDR3 is TGTGCCAGCAGTTATTATGGGTCCCAGGGTGGGGAGACCCAGTACTTC. Translation: CASSYYGSQGGETQYF.

This clonotype was counted ten times or more. This chain joins TRBV5-1 and TRBJ2-7, with a possible D match to TRBD1 (6 bases). This CDR3 is 13 amino acids long. V was shortened by 1 base and J by 5 bases, with 10 bases between the two germline ends. CDR1 and CDR2 (germline): SGHRS, YFSETQ. The CDR3 here is CASSLRPGDEQYV. CDR3 DNA: TGCGCCAGCAGCTTGCGACCAGGGGACGAGCAGTACGTC.

This clonotype showed up just a few times. V is TRBV19 and J is TRBJ1-5; D is undetermined. V was clipped by 3 bases and J by 7 bases, with 19 bases between them. Germline CDR1 is LNHDA and CDR2 is SQIVND (reference sequence). The CDR3 runs 16 residues. The chain's CDR3 is CASSIPPTVWSQPQHF. As DNA, the CDR3 is TGTGCCAGTAGTATCCCTCCGACGGTCTGGAGCCAGCCCCAGCATTTT.

This clonotype was found a few times. V gene TRBV11-2 combines with J gene TRBJ1-4, with D hard to call. There are 13 residues in the CDR3. Germline V gene sequence: CDR1 SGHAT, CDR2 FQNNGV. Trimming pared 5 bases from V and 7 bases from J, leaving 11 bases between. CDR3 coding DNA: TGTGCCAGCAGCCCGACCGTGGGTGAAAAACTGTTTTTT. It is translated as CASSPTVGEKLFF.

The rearrangement uses TRBV28 and TRBJ2-3; D is unclear. Trimming removed 2 bases at V and 7 bases at J, with 19 bases between. Germline-derived CDR1 and CDR2 are MDHEN and SYDVKM. This CDR3 is built from 16 residues. CDR3 coding DNA: TGTGCCAGCAGTTTAGGGCCCCTAAGGGTAGTAAATACGCAGTATTTT. Translation gives CASSLGPLRVVNTQYF. Full variable domain (outside the CDR3, taken from reference TRBV28 and TRBJ2-3): DVKVTQSSRYLVKRTGEKVFLECVQDMDHENMFWYRQDPGLGLRLIYFSYDVKMKEKGDIPEGYSVSREKKERFSLILESASTNQTSMYLCASSLGPLRVVNTQYFGPGTRLTVL.

The genes are TRBV21-1 and TRBJ1-2. TRBV21-1 counts as a pseudogene. The CDR3 loop spans 12 amino acids. DNA of the CDR3: TGTGCCAGCGGAGGATCTTTCTATGGCTACACCTTC. Translating gives CASGGSFYGYTF.

The chain links TRBV7-2 to TRBJ2-5; D is perhaps TRBD2 (5 bases). The CDR3 extends over 15 amino acids. The germline V and J ends were trimmed by 1 base and 1 base, with 10 bases remaining between them. CDR1 SGHTA and CDR2 FQGNSA come from the germline V gene. CDR3 sequence reads: CASSLGTSFQETQYF. The CDR3 bases are TGTGCCAGCAGCTTAGGGACTTCGTTCCAAGAGACCCAGTACTTC.

This clonotype was recorded many times. The chain combines TRBV4-3 with TRBJ2-5; D may be TRBD2 (7 bases). The CDR3 totals 14 residues. Deletions cut 4 bases from V and 4 bases from J, with 13 bases between. Germline CDR1 is LGHNA and CDR2 is YSLEER. As DNA, the CDR3 is TGCGCCAGCAGCCTAAAGGGGGGGGTAGAGACCCAGTACTTC. Translation: CASSLKGGVETQYF.

The table lists this clonotype with a few counts. The chain recombines TRBV7-9 with TRBJ2-5; D is possibly TRBD1 (6 bases). The CDR3 covers 14 residues. Looked up from germline, CDR1 is SEHNR and CDR2 is FQNEAQ (reference sequence). The ends were cut back, 1 base at V and 5 bases at J, with 11 bases in the middle. The CDR3, as DNA: TGTGCCAGCAGCTTAGGGTCAGGGGTTGAGACCCAGTACTTC. Encoded protein: CASSLGSGVETQYF.

This clonotype was counted at least ten times. The chain employs TRBV5-1 and TRBJ2-5, with a tentative D call TRBD1 (6 bases). The V gene lost 4 bases and the J gene lost 5 bases, with 9 bases spanning the gap. The germline V gene encodes CDR1 SGHRS and CDR2 YFSETQ. This CDR3 comprises 12 residues. CDR3 loop: CASSRQGETQYF. The CDR3 nucleotides read TGCGCCAGCAGCCGGCAGGGGGAGACCCAGTACTTC.

Only a few counts were recorded for this clonotype. V and J are TRBV5-1 and TRBJ2-7, with 10 bases lining up with TRBD1. Trimming cost V 5 bases and J 11 bases; bases outside gene matches: 10. Per the germline V gene, CDR1 is SGHRS and CDR2 is YFSETQ. The length of the CDR3 is 13 residues. CDR3 DNA: TGCGCCAGCAGTCCTGACAGGGGGCTTCATGAGTACGTC. This translates into CASSPDRGLHEYV.

In this sample, this clonotype turned up a few times. The chain carries TRBV28 and TRBJ1-5; D gene uncertain. Trimming pared 8 bases from V and 4 bases from J, leaving 9 bases between. There are 12 residues in the CDR3. In germline, CDR1 is MDHEN, CDR2 SYDVKM. The CDR3 coding sequence is TGTGCCAGCGATTTTACGAATCAGCCCCAGCATTTT. Encoded protein: CASDFTNQPQHF.

This clonotype was seen many times. The CDR3 sequence is CASSASSGGTDTQYF. The CDR3 coding sequence is TGTGCCAGCAGTGCCTCTAGCGGGGGGACAGATACGCAGTATTTT. V and J are TRBV6-4 and TRBJ2-3, with 11 nucleotides matching TRBD2. The CDR3 contains 15 residues. Germline CDR1 reads MRHNA; CDR2 reads SNTAGT. The V segment lost 4 bases and the J segment 3 bases; nucleotides outside the gene matches: 3.

The chain couples TRBV4-2 to TRBJ1-2, with TRBD1 matching 10 bases. The CDR3 totals 16 residues. The germline CDR1 and CDR2 sequences are LGHNA and YNFKEQ. V shed 0 bases, J shed 4 bases, and the junction held 5 bases outside the gene matches. The CDR3 sequence is CASSQDQGQGLYGYTF. DNA for the CDR3: TGTGCCAGCAGCCAAGATCAGGGACAGGGGCTCTATGGCTACACCTTC.

This clonotype was observed many times. The gene calls are TRBV7-2 and TRBJ1-2, with D possibly TRBD1 on 5 matching bases. V lost 7 bases to trimming and J lost 4 bases, with 19 bases between them. The CDR3 consists of 15 residues. In germline, CDR1 is SGHTA, CDR2 FQGNSA. The CDR3 sequence is CASTPPTTAVYGYTF. Here the CDR3 DNA reads TGTGCCAGCACCCCTCCCACGACAGCCGTCTATGGCTACACCTTC.

The rearrangement links TRBV15 to TRBJ2-5; 7 nucleotides agree with TRBD1. CDR1 LNHNV and CDR2 YYDKDF come from the germline V gene (reference sequence). CDR3 size: 16 residues. The trim removed 5 bases at V and 2 bases at J, leaving 11 bases unmatched. Written as DNA, the CDR3 is TGTGCCACCAGCCGTGTAGATTACAGGGGACAAGAGACCCAGTACTTC. Its translation is CATSRVDYRGQETQYF.

The rearrangement joins TRBV7-9 to TRBJ1-1, with D unclear. Germline CDR1 SEHNR, CDR2 FQNEAQ (reference sequence). The CDR3 runs 12 residues. V lost 3 bases and J 6 bases, leaving 8 bases between the germline ends. This CDR3 reads CASSLGQAEAFF. In DNA form, the CDR3 reads TGTGCCAGCAGCTTGGGTCAGGCTGAAGCTTTCTTT.

V gene TRBV6-5 combines with J gene TRBJ1-3; no definite D call. Trimming stripped 0 bases from V and 4 bases from J, with 7 bases between. Germline CDR1 is MNHEY and CDR2 is SVGAGI. CDR3 size: 14 residues. This CDR3 is CASSYSIGGNTIYF. CDR3 sequence (DNA): TGTGCCAGCAGTTACTCGATAGGAGGAAACACCATATATTTT.

Ten or more counts support this clonotype. The V call is TRBV18, the J call TRBJ2-2, with D perhaps being TRBD1 or TRBD2 (5 bases each). Trimming pared 2 bases from V and 7 bases from J, leaving 17 bases between. The germline gives CDR1 KGHSH, CDR2 LQKENI. This CDR3 is built from 16 residues. The DNA for the CDR3 is TGTGCCAGCTCACCATTCGGGACGTTCCTCTTCGGGGAGCTGTTTTTT. Its protein product is CASSPFGTFLFGELFF. The variable domain in full, completed from reference TRBV18 and TRBJ2-2, reads NAGVMQNPRHLVRRRGQEARLRCSPMKGHSHVYWYRQLPEEGLKFMVYLQKENIIDESGMPKERFSAEFPKEGPSILRIQQVVRGDSAAYFCASSPFGTFLFGELFFGEGSRLTVL.